A single sample is the source of the 15 T cell receptor beta chains below, sequenced in a study of CD8 T cells in ankylosing spondylitis. Study outcomes and limitations: A TCR beta motif made of several highly homologous variants seemed typical of ankylosing spondylitis blood.

These TCRs are of unknown antigen specificity. TCRdb reanalysed the 5' RACE reads using MiXCR and keeps one entry per CDR3 protein. The sample has about 840,000 distinct CDR3 sequences; approximately 12% are singletons. Sequencing used blood, either unsorted or a sorted T cell fraction (not recorded which). These receptor sequences come from a male donor with ankylosing spondylitis.

This clonotype appeared a few times. V usage is TRBV5-5 and J usage is TRBJ2-7; no definite D call. CDR1 is SGHKS, CDR2 YYEKEE, per germline (reference sequence). Trimming took 4 bases from V and 3 from J, leaving 20 bases between them. The CDR3 sequence is 16 residues long. The CDR3 DNA is TGTGCCAGCAGCCGGAGTCCGGAAAATAGGTACTACGAGCAGTACTTC. Its translation is CASSRSPENRYYEQYF. The variable domain in full, with the rest retrieved from reference TRBV5-5 and TRBJ2-7, is DAGVTQSPTHLIKTRGQQVTLRCSPISGHKSVSWYQQVLGQGPQFIFQYYEKEERGRGNFPDRFSARQFPNYSSELNVNALLLGDSALYLCASSRSPENRYYEQYFGPGTRLTVT.

Ten or more counts support this clonotype. V and J are TRBV12-3 or TRBV12-4 and TRBJ2-5; TRBD2 matches at 9 bases. After removal of 3 bases from V and 4 bases from J, the junction contained 3 bases not matched to a gene. This CDR3 contains 14 residues. Written as DNA, the CDR3 is TGTGCCAGCAGTTTGCGGGAGGGCCGAGAGACCCAGTACTTC. This gives the protein CASSLREGRETQYF.

This clonotype was seen more than once but under ten times. The gene calls are TRBV11-2 and TRBJ1-6; no definite D call. The V and J ends lost 8 bases and 6 bases respectively, with 5 bases between them. The germline gives CDR1 SGHAT, CDR2 FQNNGV. CDR3 length: 11 amino acids. CDR3 sequence: CASGSNSPLHF. The CDR3 DNA reads TGTGCCAGCGGCAGTAATTCACCCCTCCACTTT.

This clonotype was recorded a few times. V usage is TRBV7-9 and J usage is TRBJ2-7; weak D call: TRBD1 (6 bases). Trimming removed 1 base from V and 2 bases from J, with 15 bases in between. Germline values: CDR1 SEHNR, CDR2 FQNEAQ (reference sequence). The CDR3 is 16 residues long. CDR3 in amino acids: CASSLVSGTMTYEQYF. The DNA for the CDR3 is TGTGCCAGCAGCTTAGTTTCCGGGACAATGACCTACGAGCAGTACTTC.

The sample holds many counts of this clonotype. The chain couples TRBV5-1 to TRBJ2-1, with 7 bases matching TRBD1. Germline assignment: CDR1 SGHRS and CDR2 YFSETQ. The CDR3 length is 14 residues. Unmatched junction bases numbered 1, after V lost 2 bases and J lost 2 bases. CDR3 region: CASSLQGTYNEQFF. DNA of the CDR3: TGCGCCAGCAGCTTACAGGGGACCTACAATGAGCAGTTCTTC.

This clonotype was counted at least ten times. This chain joins TRBV29-1 and TRBJ2-1; D is possibly TRBD1 (5 bases). This CDR3 contains 13 residues. The V end lost 3 bases, the J end lost 0 bases, and 6 bases lay between the germline ends. Per the germline V gene, CDR1 is SQVTM and CDR2 is ANQGSEA. As DNA, the CDR3 is TGCAGCGTTGACAGGGACTCCTACAATGAGCAGTTCTTC. Translation: CSVDRDSYNEQFF.

This clonotype has a handful of counts. The V call is TRBV2, the J call TRBJ2-6; no clear D gene. Per the germline V gene, CDR1 is SNHLY and CDR2 is FYNNEI. The length of the CDR3 is 16 residues. V lost 4 bases and J lost 0, with 10 bases in between. The CDR3 is CASSVGRVSGANVLTF. The CDR3 DNA follows: TGTGCCAGCAGTGTTGGACGTGTCTCTGGGGCCAACGTCCTGACTTTC.

This CDR3 reads CASSFLGGGQETQYF. The CDR3 DNA reads as TGTGCCAGCAGCTTCCTTGGAGGGGGCCAAGAGACCCAGTACTTC. J is TRBJ2-5 and V is TRBV7-9; either TRBD1 or TRBD2 may fit D (6 bases each). From germline, CDR1 is SEHNR and CDR2 FQNEAQ (reference sequence). V lost 3 bases and J 1 base, leaving 12 bases between the germline ends. This CDR3 contains 15 residues.

The sample holds many counts of this clonotype. This chain links TRBV10-3 with TRBJ1-2; D gene uncertain. The germline V and J ends were trimmed by 0 bases and 0 bases, with 11 bases remaining between them. The length of the CDR3 is 16 residues. Looked up from germline, CDR1 is ENHRY and CDR2 is SYGVKD. DNA for the CDR3: TGTGCCATCAGTGAGTCAGCCATACTGCCTAACTATGGCTACACCTTC. This sequence encodes CAISESAILPNYGYTF.

In this sample, this clonotype turned up a few times. This chain links TRBV20-1 with TRBJ2-1; 11 positions agree with TRBD2. The V gene end was trimmed by 2 bases and the J gene end by 5 bases; junction bases not matched to a gene: 2. Germline V CDR1 and CDR2: DFQATT, SNEGSKA (reference sequence). This CDR3 has 14 amino acids. The CDR3 DNA reads TGCAGTGCTAGAAAGACTAGCGGGGACAATGAGCAGTTCTTC. Residues: CSARKTSGDNEQFF.

This clonotype was picked up a small number of times. The chain combines TRBV5-6 with TRBJ2-3, with no clear D. This CDR3 contains 15 residues. Trimming took off 0 bases at V and 0 bases at J, with 8 bases between the two ends. The germline gives CDR1 SGHDT, CDR2 YYEEEE. The chain's CDR3 is CASSLVGESTDTQYF. In DNA form, the CDR3 reads TGTGCCAGCAGCTTGGTCGGAGAAAGCACAGATACGCAGTATTTT.

The CDR3 here is CSVLGGSGETQYF. CDR3 nucleotides: TGCAGCGTTCTTGGGGGTAGCGGAGAGACCCAGTACTTC. V gene TRBV29-1 combines with J gene TRBJ2-5, with D possibly matching TRBD2 (6 bases). The CDR3 is made up of 13 amino acids. V lost 5 bases and J 4 bases, leaving 14 bases between the germline ends. Germline CDR1 is SQVTM and CDR2 is ANQGSEA.

This sequence joins TRBV3-1 and TRBJ2-2; no clear D. The V gene's germline CDR1 is LGHDT and CDR2 YNNKEL (reference sequence). CDR3 length: 14 amino acids. V lost 2 bases, J lost 7 bases, and 11 bases lay in between. The CDR3 nucleotides are TGTGCCAGCAGCCAAAGATCCCCAGACGGGGAGCTGTTTTTT. Its protein is CASSQRSPDGELFF.

V gene TRBV7-9 combines with J gene TRBJ2-3; TRBD2 is a possible D gene (5 bases). The germline V gene has CDR1 SEHNR and CDR2 FQNEAQ (reference sequence). The V and J ends lost 1 base and 2 bases respectively, with 10 bases between them. The CDR3 has 15 residues. CDR3 region: CASSLVGRITDTQYF. For the CDR3, the DNA is TGTGCCAGCAGCTTAGTAGGGAGAATCACAGATACGCAGTATTTT.

The rearrangement joins TRBV30 to TRBJ2-2, with no clear D. The germline gives CDR1 GTSNPN, CDR2 SVGIG (reference sequence). V dropped 1 base and J dropped 7 bases, with 4 bases sitting between them. The length of the CDR3 is 11 residues. The CDR3 region has the DNA TGTGCCTGGAGTGCATACGGGGAGCTGTTTTTT. Encoded protein: CAWSAYGELFF.